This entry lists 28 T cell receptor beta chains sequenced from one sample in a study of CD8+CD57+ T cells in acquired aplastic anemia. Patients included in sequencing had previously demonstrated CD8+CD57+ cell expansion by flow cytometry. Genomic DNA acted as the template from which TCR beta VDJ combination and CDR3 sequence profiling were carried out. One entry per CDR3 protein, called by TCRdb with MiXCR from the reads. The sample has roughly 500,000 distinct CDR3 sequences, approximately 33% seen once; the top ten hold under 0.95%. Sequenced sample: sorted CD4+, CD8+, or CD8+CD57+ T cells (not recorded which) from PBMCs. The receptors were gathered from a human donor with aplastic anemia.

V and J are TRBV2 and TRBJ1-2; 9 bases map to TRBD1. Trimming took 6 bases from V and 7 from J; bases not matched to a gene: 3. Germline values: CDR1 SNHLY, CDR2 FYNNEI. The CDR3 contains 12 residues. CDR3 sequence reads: CASRGQGAGYTF. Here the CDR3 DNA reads TGTGCCAGCAGGGGACAGGGTGCTGGCTACACCTTC. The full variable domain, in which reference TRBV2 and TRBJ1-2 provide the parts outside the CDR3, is EPEVTQTPSHQVTQMGQEVILRCVPISNHLYFYWYRQILGQKVEFLVSFYNNEISEKSEIFDDQFSVERPDGSNFTLKIRSTKLEDSAMYFCASRGQGAGYTFGSGTRLTVV.

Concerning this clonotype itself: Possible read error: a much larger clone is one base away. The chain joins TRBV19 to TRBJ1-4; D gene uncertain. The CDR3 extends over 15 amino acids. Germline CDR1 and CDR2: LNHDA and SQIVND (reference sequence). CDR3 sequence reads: CASSPREQPYEKPFF. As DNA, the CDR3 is TGTGCCAGTAGTCCCCGTGAACAGCCATATGAAAAACCGTTTTTT. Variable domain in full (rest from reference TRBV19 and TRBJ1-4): DGGITQSPKYLFRKEGQNVTLSCEQNLNHDAMYWYRQDPGQGLRLIYYSQIVNDFQKGDIAEGYSVSREKKESFPLTVTSAQKNPTAFYLCASSPREQPYEKPFFGSGTQLSVL.

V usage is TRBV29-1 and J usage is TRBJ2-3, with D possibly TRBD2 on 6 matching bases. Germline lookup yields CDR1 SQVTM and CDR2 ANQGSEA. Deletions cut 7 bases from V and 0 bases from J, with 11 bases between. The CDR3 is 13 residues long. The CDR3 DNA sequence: TGCAGCGAGGTAGCGGACAGCACAGATACGCAGTATTTT. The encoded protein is CSEVADSTDTQYF.

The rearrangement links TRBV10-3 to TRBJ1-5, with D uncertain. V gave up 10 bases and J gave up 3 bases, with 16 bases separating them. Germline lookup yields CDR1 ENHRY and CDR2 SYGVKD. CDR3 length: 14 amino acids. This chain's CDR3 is CASRVAGSNQPQHF. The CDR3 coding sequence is TGTGCCAGCAGAGTGGCCGGGTCCAATCAGCCCCAGCATTTT.

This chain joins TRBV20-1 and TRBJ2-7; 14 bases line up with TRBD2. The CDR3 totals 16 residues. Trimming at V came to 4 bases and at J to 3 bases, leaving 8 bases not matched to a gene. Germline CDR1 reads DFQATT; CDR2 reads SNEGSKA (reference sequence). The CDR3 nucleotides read TGCAGTGCTACACCGGGACTAGCGGGGGACCTCTACGAGCAGTACTTC. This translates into CSATPGLAGDLYEQYF.

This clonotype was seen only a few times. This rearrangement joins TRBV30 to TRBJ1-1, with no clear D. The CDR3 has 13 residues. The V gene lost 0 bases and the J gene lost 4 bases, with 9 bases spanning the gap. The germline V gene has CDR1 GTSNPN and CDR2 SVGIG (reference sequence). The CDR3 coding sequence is TGTGCCTGGAGTGTTATCCAGGTCACTGAAGCTTTCTTT. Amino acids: CAWSVIQVTEAFF.

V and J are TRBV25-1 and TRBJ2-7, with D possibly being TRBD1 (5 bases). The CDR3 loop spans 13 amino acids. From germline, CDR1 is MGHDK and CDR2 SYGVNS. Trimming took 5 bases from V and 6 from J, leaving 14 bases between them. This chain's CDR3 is CASSSDVDTEQYF. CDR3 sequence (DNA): TGTGCCAGCAGTAGTGACGTGGACACCGAGCAGTACTTC.

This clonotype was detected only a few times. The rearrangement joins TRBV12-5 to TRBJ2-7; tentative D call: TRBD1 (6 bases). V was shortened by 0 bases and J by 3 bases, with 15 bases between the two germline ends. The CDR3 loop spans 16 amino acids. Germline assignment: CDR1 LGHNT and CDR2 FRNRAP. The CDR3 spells CASGLVLGTRIYEQYF. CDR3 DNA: TGTGCTAGTGGTTTGGTTCTTGGGACAAGGATCTACGAGCAGTACTTC.

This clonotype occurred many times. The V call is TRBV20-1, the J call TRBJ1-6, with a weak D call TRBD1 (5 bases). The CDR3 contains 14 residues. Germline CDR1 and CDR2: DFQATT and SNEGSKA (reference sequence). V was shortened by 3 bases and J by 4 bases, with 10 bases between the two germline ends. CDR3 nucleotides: TGCAGTGCTAGTGGGACGGAGTATAATTCACCCCTCCACTTT. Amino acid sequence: CSASGTEYNSPLHF.

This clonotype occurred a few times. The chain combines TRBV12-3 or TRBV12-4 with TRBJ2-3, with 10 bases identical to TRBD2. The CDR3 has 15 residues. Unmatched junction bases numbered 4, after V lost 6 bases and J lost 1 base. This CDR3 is CASRRGTSGTDTQYF. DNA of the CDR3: TGTGCCAGCAGGAGGGGGACTAGCGGCACAGATACGCAGTATTTT.

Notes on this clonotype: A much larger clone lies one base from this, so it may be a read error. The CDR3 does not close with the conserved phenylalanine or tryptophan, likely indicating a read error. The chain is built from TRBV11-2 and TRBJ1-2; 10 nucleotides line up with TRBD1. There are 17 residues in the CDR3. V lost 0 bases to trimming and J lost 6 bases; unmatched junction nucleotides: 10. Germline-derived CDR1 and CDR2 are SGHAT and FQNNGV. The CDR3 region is CASSLEGTGQGSDGYTL. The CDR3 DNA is TGTGCCAGCAGCTTAGAAGGAACGGGACAGGGGTCGGATGGCTACACCCTC.

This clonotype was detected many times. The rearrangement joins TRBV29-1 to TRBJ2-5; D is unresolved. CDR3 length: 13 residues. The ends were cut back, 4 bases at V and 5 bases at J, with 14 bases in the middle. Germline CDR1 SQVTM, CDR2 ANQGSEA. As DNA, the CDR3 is TGCAGCGTTGGTGCTTCGTCGAGGGAGACCCAGTACTTC. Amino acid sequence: CSVGASSRETQYF.

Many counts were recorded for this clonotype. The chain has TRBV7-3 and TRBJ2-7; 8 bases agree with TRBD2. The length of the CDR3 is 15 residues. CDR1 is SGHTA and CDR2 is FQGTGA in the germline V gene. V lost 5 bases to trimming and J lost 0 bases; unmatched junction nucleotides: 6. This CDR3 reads CASSPGRGSSYEQYF. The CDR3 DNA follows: TGTGCCAGCAGCCCCGGGAGGGGGAGCTCCTACGAGCAGTACTTC.

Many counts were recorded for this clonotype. In nucleotides, the CDR3 is TGTGCCAGCACCCTCCGTGGGGGGAACACTGAAGCTTTCTTT. As protein: CASTLRGGNTEAFF. The chain combines TRBV10-3 with TRBJ1-1, with a tentative D call TRBD1 (5 bases). The germline V gene encodes CDR1 ENHRY and CDR2 SYGVKD. The CDR3 spans 14 residues. V was pared by 10 bases and J by 1 base, with 16 bases between.

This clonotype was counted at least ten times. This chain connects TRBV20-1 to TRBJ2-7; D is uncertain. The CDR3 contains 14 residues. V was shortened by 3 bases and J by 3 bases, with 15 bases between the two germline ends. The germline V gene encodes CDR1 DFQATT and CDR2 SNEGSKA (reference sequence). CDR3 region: CSARVSAAVYEQYF. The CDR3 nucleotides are TGCAGTGCTAGGGTGTCGGCGGCGGTCTACGAGCAGTACTTC.

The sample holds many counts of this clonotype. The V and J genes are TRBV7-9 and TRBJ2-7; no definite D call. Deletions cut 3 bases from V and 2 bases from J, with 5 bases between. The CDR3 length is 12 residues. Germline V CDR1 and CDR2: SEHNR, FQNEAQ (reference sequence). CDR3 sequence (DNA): TGTGCCAGCAGCTTCACCGCCTACGAGCAGTACTTC. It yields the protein CASSFTAYEQYF. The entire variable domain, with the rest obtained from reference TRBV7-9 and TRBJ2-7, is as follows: DTGVSQNPRHKITKRGQNVTFRCDPISEHNRLYWYRQTLGQGPEFLTYFQNEAQLEKSRLLSDRFSAERPKGSFSTLEIQRTEQGDSAMYLCASSFTAYEQYFGPGTRLTVT.

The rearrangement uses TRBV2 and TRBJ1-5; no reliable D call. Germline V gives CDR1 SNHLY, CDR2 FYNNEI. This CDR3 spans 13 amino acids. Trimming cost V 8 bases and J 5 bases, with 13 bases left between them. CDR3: CASAPEAYQPQHF. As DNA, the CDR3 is TGTGCCAGCGCCCCTGAAGCGTATCAGCCCCAGCATTTT. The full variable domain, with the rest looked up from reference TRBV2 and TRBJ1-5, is EPEVTQTPSHQVTQMGQEVILRCVPISNHLYFYWYRQILGQKVEFLVSFYNNEISEKSEIFDDQFSVERPDGSNFTLKIRSTKLEDSAMYFCASAPEAYQPQHFGDGTRLSIL.

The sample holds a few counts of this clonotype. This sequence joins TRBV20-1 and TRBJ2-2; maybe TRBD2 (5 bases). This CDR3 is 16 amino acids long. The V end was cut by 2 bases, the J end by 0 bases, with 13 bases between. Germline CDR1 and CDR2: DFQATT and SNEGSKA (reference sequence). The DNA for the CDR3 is TGCAGTGCTAGATTGGCGGGTCTACCGAACACCGGGGAGCTGTTTTTT. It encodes CSARLAGLPNTGELFF.

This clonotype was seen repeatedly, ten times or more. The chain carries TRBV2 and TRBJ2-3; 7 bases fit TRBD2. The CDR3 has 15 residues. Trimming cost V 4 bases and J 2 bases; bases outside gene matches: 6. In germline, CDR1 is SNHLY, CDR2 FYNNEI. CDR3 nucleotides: TGTGCCAGCAGTGGAGCTAGCGGATCCACAGATACGCAGTATTTT. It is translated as CASSGASGSTDTQYF. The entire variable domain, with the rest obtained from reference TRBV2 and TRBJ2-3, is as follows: EPEVTQTPSHQVTQMGQEVILRCVPISNHLYFYWYRQILGQKVEFLVSFYNNEISEKSEIFDDQFSVERPDGSNFTLKIRSTKLEDSAMYFCASSGASGSTDTQYFGPGTRLTVL.

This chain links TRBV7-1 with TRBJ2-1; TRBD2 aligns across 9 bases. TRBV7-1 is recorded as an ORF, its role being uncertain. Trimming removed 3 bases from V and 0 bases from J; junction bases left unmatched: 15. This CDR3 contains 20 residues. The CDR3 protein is CASSSPPGTSSRPSYNEQFF. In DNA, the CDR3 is TGTGCCAGCAGCTCCCCCCCCGGGACTAGCAGCCGTCCCTCCTACAATGAGCAGTTCTTC.

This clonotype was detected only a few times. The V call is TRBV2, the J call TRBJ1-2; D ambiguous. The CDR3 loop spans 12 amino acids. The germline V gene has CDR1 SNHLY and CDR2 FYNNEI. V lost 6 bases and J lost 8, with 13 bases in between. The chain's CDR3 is CASRDRITGYTF. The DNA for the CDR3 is TGTGCCAGCAGAGACCGTATTACCGGCTACACCTTC.

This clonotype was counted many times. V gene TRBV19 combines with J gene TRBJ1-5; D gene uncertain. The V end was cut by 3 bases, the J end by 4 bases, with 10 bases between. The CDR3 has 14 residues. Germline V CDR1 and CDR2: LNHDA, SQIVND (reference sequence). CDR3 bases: TGTGCCAGTAGTATTTTACAGCAGAATCAGCCCCAGCATTTT. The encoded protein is CASSILQQNQPQHF.

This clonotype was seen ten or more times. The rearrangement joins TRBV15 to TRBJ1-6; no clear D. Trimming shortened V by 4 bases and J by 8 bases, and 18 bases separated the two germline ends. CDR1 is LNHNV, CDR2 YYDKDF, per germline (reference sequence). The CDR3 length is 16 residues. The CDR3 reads CATSNLRTAGYSPLHF. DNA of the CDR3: TGTGCCACCAGCAACCTGCGGACGGCGGGATATTCACCCCTCCACTTT. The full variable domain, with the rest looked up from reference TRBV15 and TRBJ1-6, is DAMVIQNPRYQVTQFGKPVTLSCSQTLNHNVMYWYQQKSSQAPKLLFHYYDKDFNNEADTPDNFQSRRPNTSFCFLDIRSPGLGDTAMYLCATSNLRTAGYSPLHFGNGTRLTVT.

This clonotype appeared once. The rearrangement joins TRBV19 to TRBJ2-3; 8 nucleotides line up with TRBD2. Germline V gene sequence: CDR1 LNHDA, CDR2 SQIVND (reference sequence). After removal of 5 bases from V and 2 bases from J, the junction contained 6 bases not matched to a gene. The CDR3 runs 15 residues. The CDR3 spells CASSPRAGATDTQYF. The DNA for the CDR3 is TGTGCCAGTAGTCCCCGAGCGGGAGCCACAGATACGCAGTATTTT.

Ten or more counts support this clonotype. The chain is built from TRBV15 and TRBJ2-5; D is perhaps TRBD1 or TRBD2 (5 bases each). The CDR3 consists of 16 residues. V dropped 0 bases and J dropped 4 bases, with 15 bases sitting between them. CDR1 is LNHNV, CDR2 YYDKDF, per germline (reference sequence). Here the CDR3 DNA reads TGTGCCACCAGCAGAGATTGGGGCGAGGGGTTAGAGACCCAGTACTTC. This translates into CATSRDWGEGLETQYF.

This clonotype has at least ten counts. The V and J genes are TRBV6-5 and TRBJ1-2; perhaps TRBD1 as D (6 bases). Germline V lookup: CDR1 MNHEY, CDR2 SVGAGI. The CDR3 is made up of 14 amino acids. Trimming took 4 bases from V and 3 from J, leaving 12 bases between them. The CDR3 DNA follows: TGTGCCAGCAGTTCTGAGGACAGAGACTATGGCTACACCTTC. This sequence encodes CASSSEDRDYGYTF.

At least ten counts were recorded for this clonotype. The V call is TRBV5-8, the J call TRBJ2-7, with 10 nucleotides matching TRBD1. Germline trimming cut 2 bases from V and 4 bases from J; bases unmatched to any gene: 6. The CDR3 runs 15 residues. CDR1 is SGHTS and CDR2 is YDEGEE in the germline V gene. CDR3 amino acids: CASSFRDRGRYEQYF. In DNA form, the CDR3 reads TGTGCCAGCAGCTTCCGGGACAGGGGTCGATACGAGCAGTACTTC.

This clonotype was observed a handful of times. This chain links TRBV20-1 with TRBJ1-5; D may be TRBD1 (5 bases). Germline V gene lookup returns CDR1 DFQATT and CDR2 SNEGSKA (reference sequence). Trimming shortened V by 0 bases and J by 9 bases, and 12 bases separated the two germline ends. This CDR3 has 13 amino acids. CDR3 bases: TGCAGTGCTAGAGAGATAGTAAGGGGGCCCCAGCATTTT. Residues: CSAREIVRGPQHF.